This TCR beta chain was recorded in a study of blood T cell repertoires in COVID-19. In the study overall: Donors in the United States, Italy and Spain gave samples during acute or convalescent COVID-19. T cells, B-cell-depleted T cells, or PBMCs supplied cDNA or gDNA.

Per the authors' pipeline: Cell counts per sample came from amplifying reference gene primers. Libraries were prepared by immunoSEQ multiplex PCR; TCRdb keeps only in-frame clonotypes and omits some of them. The D gene and trimming were derived from the DNA, and the V and J assignments and clone size from that table. The sample holds over 200,000 clones, around 86% seen once. The receptor was isolated from a human donor in a cohort sampled during active COVID-19. Sequenced input: peripheral blood.

In nucleotides, the CDR3 is TGTGCCTCAACCGGGACAGGGCCTGGCGAGCAGTACTTC. Its translation is CASTGTGPGEQYF. V and J are TRBV30 and TRBJ2-7; TRBD1 agrees at 9 bases. The CDR3 length is 13 residues. Losses at the gene ends were 7 bases for V and 6 bases for J; bases not matched to a gene: 10. The germline V gene encodes CDR1 GTSNPN and CDR2 SVGIG (reference sequence).